The 9 T cell receptor beta chains below were found in one sample sequenced in a study of blood T cell repertoires in COVID-19. The data were produced by immunoSEQ multiplex PCR, yet TCRdb's version contains in-frame clones alone and is incomplete. Of tens of thousands of clones listed, around 68% were seen once; the top ten hold around 10%. The source material was peripheral blood. The source of these receptors is a woman in her seventies with acute or convalescent COVID-19.

Many counts were recorded for this clone. The chain has TRBV29-1 and TRBJ1-6; D is ambiguous. Germline V gene sequence: CDR1 SQVTM, CDR2 ANQGSEA. Deletions cut 5 bases from V and 0 bases from J, with 5 bases between. CDR3 length equals 13 residues. The CDR3: CSVLSSYNSPLHF. The DNA of the CDR3 is TGCAGCGTTCTGAGCTCCTATAATTCACCCCTCCACTTT.

The rearrangement links TRBV2 to TRBJ1-2; 10 bases are shared with TRBD1. Trimming cost V 6 bases and J 4 bases; bases outside gene matches: 5. This CDR3 has 14 amino acids. The germline gives CDR1 SNHLY, CDR2 FYNNEI. CDR3 region: CASRTGQGIYGYTF. The CDR3 DNA reads as TGTGCCAGCAGAACGGGACAGGGGATCTATGGCTACACCTTC.

This clone has more than one count but fewer than ten. The rearrangement joins TRBV3-1 (or the pseudogene TRBV3-2) to TRBJ2-3, with D tentatively TRBD1 (6 bases). CDR1 LGHDT and CDR2 YNNKEL come from the germline V gene (reference sequence). The CDR3 runs to 18 residues. With 4 bases removed from V and 6 bases from J, the gap between germline ends came to 26 bases. CDR3 bases: TGTGCCAGCAGCCCCCGACTTGGGATTAGGGGGTTTCTGGATACGCAGTATTTT. This encodes CASSPRLGIRGFLDTQYF.

In its sample, this clone is medium-sized. J is TRBJ2-7 and V is TRBV28; 9 nucleotides align to TRBD1. The V gene end was trimmed by 7 bases and the J gene end by 7 bases; junction bases not matched to a gene: 11. This CDR3 region has 14 residues. The germline gives CDR1 MDHEN, CDR2 SYDVKM. In DNA form, the CDR3 reads TGTGCCAGCAACCTCCGGGACAGGGAGGCGGAGCAGTACTTC. Translated: CASNLRDREAEQYF.

This clone has only a few counts. V gene TRBV11-2 combines with J gene TRBJ1-4; D unclear. Between the trimmed V and J ends, which lost 6 bases and 11 bases, there was a span of 19 bases. CDR3 length: 14 residues. Per germline, CDR1 SGHAT and CDR2 FQNNGV. CDR3 region: CASSSRLLQEKLFF. The CDR3 DNA sequence: TGTGCCAGCAGTAGCCGACTCCTTCAAGAGAAACTGTTTTTT.

The sample holds a few counts of this clone. The chain is built from TRBV11-2 and TRBJ1-1; D not certain. The CDR3 extends over 14 amino acids. Germline assignment: CDR1 SGHAT and CDR2 FQNNGV. Trimming pared 2 bases from V and 1 base from J, leaving 8 bases between. The DNA for the CDR3 is TGTGCCAGCAGCTTAATTAGCCCGAACACTGAAGCTTTCTTT. Its translation is CASSLISPNTEAFF.

This clone was observed a handful of times. The gene calls are TRBV18 and TRBJ1-4; D is undetermined. Germline assignment: CDR1 KGHSH and CDR2 LQKENI. V gave up 1 base and J gave up 6 bases, with 12 bases separating them. CDR3 length equals 15 residues. CDR3 amino acids: CASSPLQDSDEKLFF. The CDR3, as DNA: TGTGCCAGCTCACCACTCCAGGATAGCGATGAAAAACTGTTTTTT.

The V and J genes are TRBV2 and TRBJ2-3, with 11 bases aligning to TRBD2. V was pared by 1 base and J by 6 bases, with 3 bases of the junction left unmatched. The CDR3 runs to 15 residues. The germline gives CDR1 SNHLY, CDR2 FYNNEI. CDR3 coding DNA: TGTGCCAGCAGTGAAGGGGGACTAGCGGTTGATACGCAGTATTTT. This sequence encodes CASSEGGLAVDTQYF.

The chain joins TRBV4-3 to TRBJ1-5; 8 nucleotides agree with TRBD1. The CDR3 extends over 13 amino acids. Germline V gene lookup returns CDR1 LGHNA and CDR2 YSLEER. V shed 3 bases and J 7 bases; nucleotides not matched to a gene: 2. The CDR3 bases are TGCGCCAGCAGCCAGGGGACAGGCCAGCCCCAGCATTTT. Its protein is CASSQGTGQPQHF.